The T cell receptor beta chain described here comes from a study of blood T cell repertoires in COVID-19. Study overall: Researchers got acute and convalescent COVID-19 samples from the United States, Italy and Spain.

How the authors handled the data: Scientists estimated how many nucleated cells there were by amplifying reference gene primers. Assay used: immunoSEQ multiplex PCR; TCRdb lists only in-frame clones, some missing. D and trimming come from the DNA, and the V and J calls and clone size come from that table. This sample has some 100,000 clones, with 86% found just once. Recovered status in Cohort 3 required two negative PCRs, clearance, or symptom resolution. The CDR3 runs 13 residues. The V and J ends lost 5 bases and 0 bases, in that order; junction bases with no gene match: 3. Germline-derived CDR1 and CDR2 are GTSNPN and SVGIG (reference sequence).

Material: PBMCs or T cells enriched from blood (not recorded which). The V and J genes are TRBV30 and TRBJ1-1; TRBD1 matches at 7 bases. This clonotype was sampled from a woman in her forties or fifties who had recovered from COVID-19. The CDR3 sequence: CAWGTVMNTEAFF. As DNA, the CDR3 is TGTGCCTGGGGGACAGTAATGAACACTGAAGCTTTCTTT.